One TCR beta chain is described in this entry. This sample is drawn from a study of blood T cell repertoires in COVID-19. Study overall: Sites in the United States, Italy and Spain provided acute and convalescent COVID-19 samples. PBMCs, B-cell-depleted T cells, or T cells provided the cDNA or gDNA that made up the material.

How the authors handled the data: The authors estimated nucleated cell counts from reference gene primer amplification. The assay was immunoSEQ multiplex PCR, and TCRdb's table has in-frame clones only and misses some. Clone size and V and J calls were adopted from that table, with D and trimming inferred from the DNA. Here the sample spans 90,000 or so clones, approximately 86% being singletons. Sequences were obtained from peripheral blood. The TCR was taken from a man aged 80 or over with active or convalescent COVID-19.

The CDR3 DNA follows: TGTGCCATCAGTGAGTCGACAGATTATGGCTACACCTTC. Protein product: CAISESTDYGYTF. The chain couples TRBV10-3 to TRBJ1-2; TRBD1 is a possible D gene (5 bases). Germline CDR1 reads ENHRY; CDR2 reads SYGVKD. Trimming removed 0 bases from V and 5 bases from J, with 7 bases in between. This CDR3 has 13 residues.